This section outlines one T cell receptor (beta chain) sequence together with its context. Germline V gene data show CDR1 as SGHNT and CDR2 as YYREEE (reference sequence). Trimming cost V 1 base and J 2 bases; bases outside gene matches: 3. The CDR3 is 16 amino acids. The data stem from a study of T cell responses to AZD1222 COVID-19 vaccine. Produced via immunoSEQ multiplex PCR; TCRdb's table is partial and in-frame only. The sample has 120,000 or so clones, around 92% seen once. The TCR was taken from an adult in good health. Sequencing used peripheral blood, obtained on day 0 of AZD1222 vaccination. The chain is built from TRBV5-4 and TRBJ1-3; TRBD1 matches 10 bases. The CDR3 is CASSLLGQGAGNTIYF. In DNA form, the CDR3 reads TGTGCCAGCAGCTTGCTCGGACAGGGGGCTGGAAACACCATATATTTT.